This T cell receptor (beta chain) was recorded in a study of blood T cell repertoires in COVID-19. Study overall: COVID-19 samples, acute and convalescent, were from the United States, Italy and Spain. From T cells, B-cell-depleted T cells, or PBMCs came the material, which was cDNA or gDNA.

In the original workflow: Researchers report that nucleated cell counts were estimated from reference gene primer amplification. The table came from immunoSEQ multiplex PCR; TCRdb's copy has only in-frame clones and leaves some out. V and J calls and clone size are copied from that table; D and trimming were computed from the DNA. The data show about 220,000 clones, roughly 85% seen once. Looked up from germline, CDR1 is SNHLY and CDR2 is FYNNEI. Trimming left V 3 bases short and J 0 bases short, with 12 bases between. The CDR3 is 16 residues long. This clonotype was obtained from a woman older than 75 with acute or convalescent COVID-19. Material for sequencing was peripheral blood. The gene calls are TRBV2 and TRBJ1-3; D is unresolved. CDR3 in amino acids: CASSEEFTGSGNTIYF. Here the CDR3 DNA reads TGTGCCAGCAGTGAGGAGTTCACCGGCTCTGGAAACACCATATATTTT. Based on the CDR3 plus reference TRBV2 and TRBJ1-3, the full variable domain is EPEVTQTPSHQVTQMGQEVILRCVPISNHLYFYWYRQILGQKVEFLVSFYNNEISEKSEIFDDQFSVERPDGSNFTLKIRSTKLEDSAMYFCASSEEFTGSGNTIYFGEGSWLTVV.